This T cell receptor (beta chain) comes out of a study of blood T cell repertoires in COVID-19. Study information: Collection of acute and convalescent COVID-19 samples took place in the United States, Italy and Spain.

The table came from immunoSEQ multiplex PCR; TCRdb's copy has only in-frame clones and leaves some out. The sample includes 210,000 or so clones, less than 90% of them seen just once. V lost 0 bases and J lost 3, with 10 bases in between. This CDR3 contains 14 residues. Germline CDR1 and CDR2: SGHRS and YFSETQ. This TCR came from a woman over 75 with active or convalescent COVID-19. The genes are TRBV5-1 and TRBJ2-7, with a weak D call TRBD1 (5 bases). The specimen was peripheral blood. The CDR3 DNA reads TGCGCCAGCAGCTTGGGACAGACCTTCTACGAGCAGTACTTC. Translation gives CASSLGQTFYEQYF.